Listed here are 17 T cell receptor beta chains from one sample, sequenced in a study of OX40 agonist ivuxolimab in advanced cancers. The data were produced by immunoSEQ multiplex PCR, yet TCRdb's version contains in-frame clones alone and is incomplete. The sample comprises approximately 58,000 clones, roughly 90% of which are singletons, and approximately 0.44% rests with the top ten. Specimen: CD4+ or CD8+ T cells sorted from blood, collected in a trial of the OX40 agonist ivuxolimab. All receptors derive from an adult with an advanced solid tumor such as melanoma, head and neck, liver or kidney cancer.

The chain has TRBV6-5 and TRBJ2-7, with 7 bases lining up with TRBD2. Germline CDR1 and CDR2: MNHEY and SVGAGI. The CDR3 runs 14 residues. J was trimmed by 2 bases and V by 6 bases; bases with no gene match: 7. Here the CDR3 DNA reads TGTGCCAGCAGGCTTAGCGGGTCCGCCTACGAGCAGTACTTC. Residues: CASRLSGSAYEQYF.

The J gene is TRBJ2-6, the V gene TRBV25-1; D call uncertain. CDR1 is MGHDK, CDR2 SYGVNS, per germline. The CDR3 is made up of 16 amino acids. Trimming removed 3 bases at V and 0 bases at J, with 9 bases between. The CDR3 loop is CASSEDTSSGANVLTF. Here the CDR3 DNA reads TGTGCCAGCAGTGAGGATACAAGCTCTGGGGCCAACGTCCTGACTTTC.

CDR3 sequence: CASSLGQGSVSARKLFF. The CDR3 DNA reads as TGTGCCAGCAGTTTAGGGCAGGGGAGTGTGTCCGCCCGAAAACTGTTTTTT. The chain has TRBV27 and TRBJ1-4; D might be TRBD1 (6 bases). CDR3 length: 17 residues. Germline V CDR1 and CDR2: MNHEY, SMNVEV (reference sequence). The V end was cut by 2 bases, the J end by 10 bases, with 23 bases between.

This chain connects TRBV5-4 to TRBJ2-3, with TRBD2 matching 8 bases. From germline, CDR1 is SGHNT and CDR2 YYREEE (reference sequence). The CDR3 loop spans 15 amino acids. J lost 2 bases, V lost 2 bases, and 4 bases had no gene match. The CDR3 loop is CASSLAGALTDTQYF. The CDR3 nucleotides are TGTGCCAGCAGCTTAGCGGGAGCACTCACAGATACGCAGTATTTT.

V gene TRBV25-1 combines with J gene TRBJ2-7; the D is unclear. This CDR3 is 13 amino acids long. The germline V gene has CDR1 MGHDK and CDR2 SYGVNS. V lost 4 bases to trimming and J lost 0 bases, with 7 bases between them. Here the CDR3 reads CASSVYSSYEQYF. The CDR3 region has the DNA TGTGCCAGCAGTGTATACAGCTCCTACGAGCAGTACTTC.

There are a few counts of this clone. The rearrangement links TRBV30 to TRBJ1-2; 7 bases agree with TRBD1. CDR1 and CDR2 from the germline V gene are GTSNPN and SVGIG (reference sequence). This CDR3 is 12 amino acids long. Losses at the gene ends were 1 base for V and 8 bases for J; bases not matched to a gene: 4. CDR3 in DNA: TGTGCCTGGAGTGAGACAGGGAGAGGCTACACCTTC. It specifies CAWSETGRGYTF.

This chain joins TRBV9 and TRBJ1-4; 7 nucleotides align to TRBD1. With V trimmed by 2 bases and J by 4 bases, 2 bases remained unmatched. The germline V gene has CDR1 SGDLS and CDR2 YYNGEE. The CDR3 loop spans 14 amino acids. CDR3 sequence (DNA): TGTGCCAGCAGCGTCACAGGGGATAATGAAAAACTGTTTTTT. This codes for CASSVTGDNEKLFF.

The chain recombines TRBV5-5 with TRBJ2-7, with 7 bases that match TRBD1. CDR3 size: 14 residues. Germline assignment: CDR1 SGHKS and CDR2 YYEKEE (reference sequence). V was clipped by 5 bases and J by 0 bases; unmatched bases: 5. The CDR3 DNA follows: TGTGCCAGCAGAGAGGACAGGTACTCCTACGAGCAGTACTTC. This encodes CASREDRYSYEQYF.

In regard to this clone: Sequence at one end of the junction differs from germline and may be a read error. The chain couples TRBV6-1 to TRBJ2-7, with D perhaps TRBD1 or TRBD2 (5 bases each). Germline values: CDR1 MNHNS, CDR2 SASEGT. CDR3 length: 12 residues. The chain's CDR3 is CASRVIGAVTLF. In DNA, the CDR3 is TGTGCCAGCAGGGTAATCGGGGCTGTCACGCTCTTC.

The chain uses TRBV14 and TRBJ2-7, with 8 bases aligning to TRBD2. The CDR3 has 17 residues. Germline assignment: CDR1 SGHDN and CDR2 FVKESK. Trimming removed 1 base from V and 0 bases from J; junction bases left unmatched: 8. CDR3 protein: CASSQVRVAGRSYEQYF. The CDR3 coding sequence is TGTGCCAGCAGCCAAGTACGGGTAGCGGGACGCTCCTACGAGCAGTACTTC.

The CDR3 nucleotides are TGTGCCAGCAGTTCCGGGACAGGGTTTGGCTATGGCTACACCTTC. It translates to CASSSGTGFGYGYTF. This rearrangement joins TRBV27 to TRBJ1-2; 9 nucleotides agree with TRBD1. The CDR3 totals 15 residues. Per the germline V gene, CDR1 is MNHEY and CDR2 is SMNVEV (reference sequence). Germline trimming cut 4 bases from V and 4 bases from J; bases unmatched to any gene: 7.

V is TRBV11-2 and J is TRBJ2-1, with D unclear. V lost 1 base to trimming and J lost 9 bases, with 7 bases between them. Germline CDR1 is SGHAT and CDR2 is FQNNGV. The CDR3 runs 12 residues. CDR3 DNA: TGTGCCAGCAGCTTAGTTGAACGTGAGCAGTTCTTC. Translated: CASSLVEREQFF. The whole variable domain, filled in from reference TRBV11-2 and TRBJ2-1, reads EAGVAQSPRYKIIEKRQSVAFWCNPISGHATLYWYQQILGQGPKLLIQFQNNGVVDDSQLPKDRFSAERLKGVDSTLKIQPAKLEDSAVYLCASSLVEREQFFGPGTRLTVL.

The chain joins TRBV19 to TRBJ2-1; 8 bases fit TRBD2. The CDR3 contains 14 residues. After removal of 6 bases from V and 5 bases from J, the junction contained 6 bases not matched to a gene. Germline V gene lookup returns CDR1 LNHDA and CDR2 SQIVND (reference sequence). CDR3 DNA: TGTGCCAGTAGCAAACTAGCGGCCAACAATGAGCAGTTCTTC. This translates into CASSKLAANNEQFF.

This clone was recorded once. J is TRBJ1-4 and V is TRBV7-9; 9 bases map to TRBD1. CDR1 SEHNR and CDR2 FQNEAQ come from the germline V gene (reference sequence). There are 15 residues in the CDR3. V was clipped by 1 base and J by 8 bases; unmatched bases: 5. Here the CDR3 DNA reads TGTGCCAGCAGCTTAGGAGGGACAGGGAACGAAAAACTGTTTTTT. Protein sequence: CASSLGGTGNEKLFF.

This sequence joins TRBV5-1 and TRBJ1-5, with a tentative D call TRBD1 (6 bases). This CDR3 spans 16 amino acids. Germline V CDR1 and CDR2: SGHRS, YFSETQ. Trimming removed 4 bases at V and 3 bases at J, with 17 bases between. In nucleotides, the CDR3 is TGCGCCAGCAGCCCTTCAGGGGACGGATACAATCAGCCCCAGCATTTT. It is translated as CASSPSGDGYNQPQHF.

The CDR3 coding sequence is TGTGCCATCAGTGAGTCGATCGGAGCAGGAGCTTTCTTT. This codes for CAISESIGAGAFF. The J gene is TRBJ1-1, the V gene TRBV10-3; D remains unclear. V lost 0 bases to trimming and J lost 10 bases, with 12 bases between them. Germline V gives CDR1 ENHRY, CDR2 SYGVKD. The CDR3 has 13 amino acids.

The chain has TRBV4-3 and TRBJ2-2; D call uncertain. This CDR3 contains 15 residues. V was clipped by 3 bases and J by 6 bases, with 14 bases between them. Per the germline V gene, CDR1 is LGHNA and CDR2 is YSLEER. As DNA, the CDR3 is TGCGCCAGCAGCCAGGAGTTAATGGGGTCCGGGGAGCTGTTTTTT. As protein: CASSQELMGSGELFF.